These 9 T cell receptor beta chains were all obtained from the same sample, sequenced in a study of shared T cell receptors in the human thymus. Clones were read by immunoSEQ multiplex PCR, and TCRdb kept only the in-frame ones, dropping some. The repertoire holds 700,000 or so clones, approximately 85% seen once, with around 0.01% in the top ten. A further study also used this sample, focusing on human thymus T cells.

The sample consisted of thymocytes. The receptor set was obtained from a girl under three years old with a congenital heart defect.

This sequence joins TRBV28 and TRBJ1-2; TRBD1 is a possible D gene (5 bases). In germline, CDR1 is MDHEN, CDR2 SYDVKM. This CDR3 has 13 residues. The V end was cut by 7 bases, the J end by 8 bases, with 17 bases between. CDR3 sequence: CASNGTGPRGYTF. As DNA, the CDR3 is TGTGCCAGCAACGGAACAGGCCCCCGCGGCTACACCTTC.

The rearrangement uses TRBV19 and TRBJ2-7; D not resolved. The length of the CDR3 is 16 residues. Germline CDR1 reads LNHDA; CDR2 reads SQIVND (reference sequence). With 3 bases removed from V and 0 bases from J, the gap between germline ends came to 15 bases. The CDR3 spells CASSIAWREVSYEQYF. For the CDR3, the DNA is TGTGCCAGTAGTATTGCTTGGAGAGAGGTCTCCTACGAGCAGTACTTC.

The chain recombines TRBV28 with TRBJ2-3, with 9 positions matching TRBD1. The trim removed 4 bases at V and 1 base at J, leaving 6 bases unmatched. Germline V CDR1 and CDR2: MDHEN, SYDVKM. The CDR3 sequence is 16 residues long. The CDR3 region is CASSSGDRECTDTQYF. DNA for the CDR3: TGTGCCAGCAGTTCCGGGGACAGGGAGTGCACAGATACGCAGTATTTT.

The chain carries TRBV14 and TRBJ2-5; TRBD1 matches 7 bases. V dropped 1 base and J dropped 3; count of bases not matched to a gene: 2. Germline lookup yields CDR1 SGHDN and CDR2 FVKESK. The CDR3 length is 14 residues. CDR3 protein: CASSQVGTEETQYF. The CDR3 coding sequence is TGTGCCAGCAGCCAAGTGGGGACAGAAGAGACCCAGTACTTC.

The chain is built from TRBV5-6 and TRBJ1-3; TRBD1 is a possible D gene (5 bases). V shed 10 bases and J shed 2 bases, with 13 bases lying between them. CDR3 length: 13 residues. Germline V gene sequence: CDR1 SGHDT, CDR2 YYEEEE. CDR3 nucleotides: TGTGCCGGGGCCAGACAAGCTGGAAACACCATATATTTT. It translates to CAGARQAGNTIYF.

The genes are TRBV27 and TRBJ1-1; D is unresolved. CDR3 length: 15 residues. Deletions cut 7 bases from V and 7 bases from J, with 22 bases between. Germline V lookup: CDR1 MNHEY, CDR2 SMNVEV (reference sequence). The CDR3 here is CASKRRPRSDREAFF. CDR3 in DNA: TGTGCCAGCAAGAGGCGACCTAGGTCCGACCGTGAAGCTTTCTTT.

The V gene is TRBV18, the J gene TRBJ2-7; TRBD2 is a possible D gene (6 bases). The CDR3 has 12 residues. V lost 4 bases, J lost 3 bases, and 7 bases lay in between. Germline-derived CDR1 and CDR2 are KGHSH and LQKENI. The CDR3 region is CASSHGGYEQYF. CDR3 nucleotide sequence: TGTGCCAGCTCACACGGGGGCTACGAGCAGTACTTC.

The chain combines TRBV6-1 with TRBJ2-7; maybe TRBD2 (6 bases). The V and J ends lost 2 bases and 7 bases respectively, with 9 bases between them. The CDR3 has 12 residues. Germline V gives CDR1 MNHNS, CDR2 SASEGT. The CDR3 reads CASSEWEDEQYF. In nucleotides, the CDR3 is TGTGCCAGCAGTGAATGGGAGGATGAGCAGTACTTC.

The CDR3 sequence is CASSQERVAQVRTDTQYF. The DNA of the CDR3 is TGTGCCAGCAGCCAAGAGCGTGTGGCACAGGTTCGCACAGATACGCAGTATTTT. The chain has TRBV7-2 and TRBJ2-3, with D tentatively TRBD1 (5 bases). V shed 5 bases and J shed 1 base, with 22 bases lying between them. The germline V gene has CDR1 SGHTA and CDR2 FQGNSA. This CDR3 is built from 18 residues.